The sequence of this TCR beta chain was determined in a study of blood T cell repertoires in COVID-19. For the study at large: Samples representing acute and convalescent COVID-19 were sourced from the United States, Italy and Spain. PBMCs, B-cell-depleted T cells, or T cells were the source of the cDNA or gDNA that made up the material.

Seattle cases were enrolled at active infection and followed longitudinally. The CDR3 runs to 18 residues. V shed 7 bases and J shed 0 bases, with 19 bases lying between them. The germline V gene encodes CDR1 MGHRA and CDR2 YSYEKL. In the original processing: Amplification with reference gene primers provided the estimates of nucleated cell counts. Method: immunoSEQ multiplex PCR; TCRdb's copy keeps in-frame clones and lacks some. V and J calls and clone size are those listed in that table; D and trimming were worked out from the DNA. Of some 80,000 clones in the sample, roughly 84% were seen once. The source is a man aged 55 to 70 with COVID-19, enrolled during active disease. The sample comprised peripheral blood. V is TRBV4-1 and J is TRBJ1-6, with D unclear. This chain's CDR3 is CASTPLSLGDSYNSPLHF. Written as DNA, the CDR3 is TGCGCCAGCACCCCATTAAGTTTGGGCGACTCCTATAATTCACCCCTCCACTTT.